A selection of T cell receptor beta chains follows, all from one sample in a study of blood T cells in healthy people across ages. TCRdb re-derived calls from the 5' RACE reads in MiXCR, one entry per CDR3 protein. The data hold 1.5 million to 2 million distinct CDR3 sequences, with about 35% observed a single time. The sequencing input was blood. These receptor sequences come from a woman between 25 and 40 years old in good health. Both conserved end residues are part of each CDR3. D genes are given only for firm matches. Some rows have no size entry. The others give once, few or many, or a class for an expanded clone.

clone size: NA; J gene: TRBJ2-7; V gene: TRBV6-1; D gene: NA; CDR3 protein: CASSWDFSYEQYF; CDR3 DNA: TGTGCCAGCAGTTGGGACTTCTCCTACGAGCAGTACTTC
clone size: NA; J gene: TRBJ1-5; V gene: TRBV29-1; D gene: TRBD1; CDR3 protein: CSHARGSNQPQHF; CDR3 DNA: TGCAGCCATGCCAGGGGGAGCAATCAGCCCCAGCATTTT
clone size: many; J gene: TRBJ2-3; V gene: TRBV4-1; D gene: NA; CDR3 protein: CASSQESRREIQEWDTQYF; CDR3 DNA: TGCGCCAGCAGCCAAGAAAGTAGAAGGGAAATTCAGGAGTGGGATACGCAGTATTTT
clone size: few; J gene: TRBJ2-1; V gene: TRBV9; D gene: TRBD1; CDR3 protein: CASSYQQGGPLNEQFF; CDR3 DNA: TGTGCCAGCAGCTACCAACAGGGGGGCCCATTGAATGAGCAGTTCTTC
clone size: few; J gene: TRBJ2-1; V gene: TRBV5-1; D gene: NA; CDR3 protein: CASSLSEAGYYNEQFF; CDR3 DNA: TGCGCCAGCAGCCTGTCGGAGGCTGGATACTACAATGAGCAGTTCTTC
clone size: NA; J gene: TRBJ1-4; V gene: TRBV20-1; D gene: NA; CDR3 protein: CSARKTGLNEKLFF; CDR3 DNA: TGCAGTGCTCGAAAGACGGGGCTGAATGAAAAACTGTTTTTT
clone size: NA; J gene: TRBJ2-1; V gene: TRBV13; D gene: NA; CDR3 protein: CASKGLVVEQFF; CDR3 DNA: TGTGCCAGCAAAGGTCTAGTTGTTGAGCAGTTCTTC
clone size: once; J gene: TRBJ2-7; V gene: TRBV20-1; D gene: TRBD2; CDR3 protein: CSASLRTSGILYEQYF; CDR3 DNA: TGCAGTGCTAGTCTCCGGACTAGCGGGATCCTCTACGAGCAGTACTTC
clone size: NA; J gene: TRBJ2-7; V gene: TRBV6-5; D gene: NA; CDR3 protein: CASSYGPAYEQYF; CDR3 DNA: TGTGCCAGCAGTTACGGGCCCGCCTACGAGCAGTACTTC
clone size: many; J gene: TRBJ2-1; V gene: TRBV29-1; D gene: TRBD2; CDR3 protein: CSVEVGTSLFNEQFF; CDR3 DNA: TGCAGCGTTGAAGTAGGGACTAGTCTTTTCAATGAGCAGTTCTTC
clone size: many; J gene: TRBJ2-7; V gene: TRBV20-1; D gene: NA; CDR3 protein: CSAPGISTWEQYF; CDR3 DNA: TGCAGTGCCCCGGGGATATCGACGTGGGAGCAGTACTTC
clone size: NA; J gene: TRBJ2-3; V gene: TRBV20-1; D gene: TRBD2; CDR3 protein: CSARVPSGVTDTQYF; CDR3 DNA: TGCAGTGCTAGAGTCCCTAGCGGAGTCACAGATACGCAGTATTTT
clone size: NA; J gene: TRBJ2-7; V gene: TRBV10-2; D gene: NA; CDR3 protein: CASSDLMRYEQYF; CDR3 DNA: TGCGCCAGCAGTGACTTAATGCGGTACGAGCAGTACTTC
clone size: few; J gene: TRBJ1-2; V gene: TRBV27; D gene: NA; CDR3 protein: CASSSHPLRGYTF; CDR3 DNA: TGTGCCAGCAGTTCCCACCCACTCAGGGGCTACACCTTC